This TCR beta chain was sequenced for a study of blood T cell repertoires in COVID-19. Study overall: The samples span acute and convalescent COVID-19 from the United States, Italy and Spain.

The CDR3 covers 15 residues. After removal of 2 bases from V and 8 bases from J, the junction contained 8 bases not matched to a gene. Germline CDR1 and CDR2: MNHEY and SVGEGT. This clone occurred once. Profiling relied on immunoSEQ multiplex PCR, and the TCRdb table lists in-frame clones only, not all of them. The sample has about 160,000 clones, approximately 88% seen once. This clonotype was obtained from a woman of 80 years or more with active or convalescent COVID-19. The chain has TRBV6-2 or TRBV6-3 and TRBJ2-2; 7 bases align to TRBD1. Sequenced material: peripheral blood. CDR3 sequence: CASSYQEGATGELFF. Here the CDR3 DNA reads TGTGCCAGCAGTTACCAAGAGGGGGCGACTGGGGAGCTGTTTTTT.